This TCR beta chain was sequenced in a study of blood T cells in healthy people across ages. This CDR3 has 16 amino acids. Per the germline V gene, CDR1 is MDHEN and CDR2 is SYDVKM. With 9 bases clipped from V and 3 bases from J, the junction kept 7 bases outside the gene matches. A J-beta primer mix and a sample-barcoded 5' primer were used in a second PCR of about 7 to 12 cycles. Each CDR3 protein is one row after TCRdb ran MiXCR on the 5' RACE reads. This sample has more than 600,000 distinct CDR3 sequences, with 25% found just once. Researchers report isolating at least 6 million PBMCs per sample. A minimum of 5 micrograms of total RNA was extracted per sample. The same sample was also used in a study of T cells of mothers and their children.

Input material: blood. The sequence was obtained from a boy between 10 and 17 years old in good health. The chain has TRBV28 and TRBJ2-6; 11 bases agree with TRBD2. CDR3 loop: CASLSGRALGANVLTF. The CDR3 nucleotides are TGTGCCAGTCTTAGCGGGAGGGCCCTTGGGGCCAACGTCCTGACTTTC.